This record concerns one T cell receptor beta chain sequence. This sample also contains other DNA sequences that code for the same CDR3. This record comes from a study of OX40 agonist ivuxolimab in advanced cancers. Study as a whole: Partial responses were achieved by three patients, of whom one had hepatocellular carcinoma and two had cutaneous melanoma.

Trimming stripped 7 bases from V and 3 bases from J, with 19 bases between. CDR3 length: 15 amino acids. From germline, CDR1 is MDHEN and CDR2 SYDVKM. TCRdb's copy holds only in-frame clones and misses some; the assay was immunoSEQ multiplex PCR. The sample has 90,000 or so clones; about 91% are singletons. Sequenced material: CD4+ or CD8+ T cells sorted from blood, taken in a trial of the OX40 agonist ivuxolimab. V usage is TRBV28 and J usage is TRBJ2-7, with D perhaps matching TRBD2 (6 bases). This sequence was found in an adult with an advanced solid tumor such as melanoma, head and neck, liver or kidney cancer. CDR3 loop: CASIALYGGLYEQYF. CDR3 DNA: TGTGCCAGCATTGCCCTATACGGGGGACTCTACGAGCAGTACTTC.